The clone carrying this T cell receptor (beta chain) was counted between two and nine times. What it recognizes is unknown. During construction of the library, unique molecular identifiers were attached to individual cDNA molecules for quantitative, reproducible TCR counting. TCRdb ran MiXCR on the RACE reads and lists one entry per CDR3 protein. This table holds approximately 160,000 distinct CDR3 sequences, approximately 30% found once. Time point described: patch test 3, about 24 weeks after DPC sensitization. Regarding treatment: therapeutic diphenylcyclopropenone sensitization with weekly scalp DPC. The sample comes from a study of human T cells and chemical hapten exposure. Study outcomes and limitations: With DPC sensitization, TCRs exceeding 1 in 1000 frequency showed no change.

This material consisted of whole blood, taken in connection with sensitization to the hapten diphenylcyclopropenone (DPC). The clonotype comes from a woman aged 18-30 years with alopecia areata. Some clones in this sample may be carry-over from other donors' samples.

In DNA form, the CDR3 reads TGTGCCAGCAGCCCCACCTTAGCTAACTATGGCTACACCTTC. Translated, it gives CASSPTLANYGYTF. The chain combines TRBV3-1 with TRBJ1-2; D gene ambiguous. Germline values: CDR1 LGHDT, CDR2 YNNKEL (reference sequence). The CDR3 spans 14 residues. V dropped 4 bases and J dropped 0 bases, with 9 bases sitting between them.